This TCR beta chain was observed in a study of B cell selection in AIRE deficiency. Points from the study as a whole: In TCRBV usage, CDR3 length and diversity, patient Tconv and Treg cells matched healthy donors. About 33% of healthy-donor shared Treg TCRbeta sequences appeared in patient Tconv cells. Shorter CDR3s marked shared Treg sequences, biased toward few non-templated insertions.

Comments on this clone: Its matching antigen is unknown.

Sorting defined conventional CD4 T cells as CD4+CD127+. Controls came from healthy donors unrelated to patients. Clones were sequenced by immunoSEQ multiplex PCR, and TCRdb holds only the in-frame ones, with some missing. The sample lists 20,000 to 30,000 clones, about 96% occurring once. This CDR3 comprises 15 residues. Germline V gene sequence: CDR1 SEHNR, CDR2 FQNEAQ (reference sequence). The V end lost 5 bases, the J end lost 0 bases, and 14 bases lay between the germline ends. The receptor's source is a human donor in good health. The source material was CD4+CD127+ conventional T cells sorted from PBMCs. V usage is TRBV7-9 and J usage is TRBJ2-7; weak D call: TRBD2 (5 bases). The CDR3 region has the DNA TGTGCCAGCAGCCCCCCGGGATGGGGCTCCTACGAGCAGTACTTC. As protein: CASSPPGWGSYEQYF.